Here is one T cell receptor beta chain with its context. Original methodology: Nucleated cell number was recorded as an estimate derived from reference gene primer amplification. Sequencing used immunoSEQ multiplex PCR; TCRdb keeps in-frame clones, though not all of them. The V and J calls and clone size are taken from that table; D and trimming were inferred from the DNA. The table records 120,000 or so clones, approximately 74% of them present only once. This entry belongs to a study of blood T cell repertoires in COVID-19. Study-level information: In each case, the material was cDNA or gDNA derived from T cells, B-cell-depleted T cells, or PBMCs.

The CDR3 loop spans 17 amino acids. The germline V gene encodes CDR1 KGHDR and CDR2 SFDVKD. V lost 3 bases and J 6 bases, leaving 21 bases between the germline ends. The chain combines TRBV24-1 with TRBJ2-3; maybe TRBD2 (6 bases). This receptor was obtained from a man between 60 and 70 years old with acute or convalescent COVID-19. The sequenced sample was peripheral blood. CDR3 sequence reads: CATSDPGGPFRLDTQYF. CDR3 DNA sequence: TGTGCCACCAGTGATCCCGGGGGTCCCTTTCGTTTGGATACGCAGTATTTT.